This T cell receptor beta chain was identified during a study of early T cells in non-severe SARS-CoV-2 infection. Separate cDNA molecules each had unique molecular identifiers attached to them. In TCRdb, the 5' RACE reads were re-called with MiXCR into one record per CDR3 protein. The sample has about 40,000 distinct CDR3 sequences, 20% to 25% seen once. The study, taken as a whole, reports: Matching results from VDJdb favored anti-spike CD8 responses, leaving private and CD4 specificities undetected.

The germline V and J ends were trimmed by 5 bases and 4 bases, with 11 bases remaining between them. This CDR3 is 13 amino acids long. Per the germline V gene, CDR1 is SGHVS and CDR2 is FQNEAQ. As regards this clonotype: Antigen unknown.

This specimen consisted of whole blood, obtained at baseline. This TCR was sampled from an adult who was a healthcare worker with PCR-confirmed SARS-CoV-2 infection or an uninfected control (not recorded which). The rearrangement joins TRBV7-8 to TRBJ1-2; D is unclear. The CDR3 nucleotides read TGTGCCAGCAGCCCCGGACGGAGCTATGGCTACACCTTC. Protein product: CASSPGRSYGYTF.